This T cell receptor beta chain was sequenced for a study of blood T cells in healthy people across ages. This CDR3 spans 15 amino acids. V gave up 5 bases and J gave up 8 bases, with 21 bases separating them. In germline, CDR1 is SGHVS, CDR2 FQNEAQ. This clonotype was picked up a small number of times. A sample-barcoded 5' primer and a J-beta primer mix were used in a second PCR of about 7 to 12 cycles. A template-switch adaptor that had 12 random nucleotides put a tag on each cDNA molecule. Every sample returned 2.5 million or more CDR3-containing paired-end reads. TCRdb redid the calling of the 5' RACE reads with MiXCR, one entry per CDR3 protein. Of approximately 760,000 distinct CDR3 sequences detected, approximately 25% appear once; the ten largest clones hold 9% to 9.5%. These data were also reused for a study on T cells of mothers and their children. Turning to that study: Each child gave a few million TCR beta CDR3 reads (each mother, over 9.5 million). Slightly higher, non-significant overlap characterized related mother-child pairs relative to unrelated pairs.

The source of this sequence is a boy aged 5-17 years in good health. The sample was blood. The V call is TRBV7-8, the J call TRBJ1-2, with D tentatively TRBD1 (5 bases). CDR3 DNA sequence: TGTGCCAGCAGCCCCTGGGACGGATTGGGGGGAGGCTACACCTTC. Translating it yields CASSPWDGLGGGYTF.